This T cell receptor beta chain was identified in a study of T-cell memory formation after mild COVID-19. TCRdb re-analysed the 5' RACE reads in MiXCR, keeping a single row per CDR3 protein. This repertoire shows about 170,000 distinct CDR3 sequences, roughly 13% found once; its top ten account for approximately 3.6%. In its sample, this clonotype was seen once. CDR1 and CDR2 (germline): KGHSH, LQKENI. CDR3 length equals 13 residues. V was cut by 6 bases and J by 0 bases, with 9 bases left in between. Sequenced: PBMCs or a T cell subset sorted from them (not recorded which). The rearrangement uses TRBV18 and TRBJ2-7; D is ambiguous. The TCR sequence derives from a young man who had mild COVID-19 (a few samples of this study predate the infection). Cell type and time point are not known. CDR3 region: CASSPAHSYEQYV. The CDR3 DNA follows: TGTGCCAGCTCCCCTGCCCACTCCTACGAGCAGTACGTC.